The sequence of this T cell receptor (beta chain) was determined in a study of long-term antiretroviral therapy in people with HIV (dated by TCRdb to 2021 to 2024). Regarding the study in general: The earliest samples were collected roughly a decade before the 2015 WHO recommendation for immediate ART, at a time when ART was usually postponed until CD4 counts fell. This retrospective serial study examined whether starting ART and sustained HIV suppression were associated with changes in the composition and diversity of the TRB repertoire in peripheral blood. Of the roughly 30 participants with HIV, roughly twelve were female. No cross-contamination during QIAcube processing turned up in test extractions that ran a monoclonal T-cell line alongside 30 to 40 polyclonal samples. The cohort contributed fewer than 200 cryopreserved PBMC samples from about 30 adults with confirmed HIV infection, collected serially over a mean of 6 years (range 1-12). Beyond this particular receptor, the publication reports: HIV repertoires had narrower CDR3 length ranges than controls, and the network structure suggested an antigen-experienced repertoire that shifted only slightly toward naive after ART. ART initiation was associated with a significant increase in TRB diversity, but diversity stayed significantly below transplant donor controls even after long-term ART. Expanded TRB clones identified before ART initiation dominated the repertoire at all time points, although this dominance fluctuated and declined in many PLHIV after ART. The samples were dated from about 2004 to 2017, and the ART regimens that were used may be less effective than current ART regimens. Because pre-ART samples had limited cell numbers, profiling was done on unsorted PBMC rather than on sorted CD4+ and CD8+ T cells. Owing to limited PBMC availability, only the TCR beta chain was sequenced, without alpha chain pairing. No data were available on ART adherence, viral resistance or therapy changes, limiting inferences about post-ART repertoire changes.

This clone appeared a single time. Its recognized antigen is unknown. Per-base qualities were not stored, and no clone one base away is much larger. The immunoSEQ hsTCRB v3.0 assay was used at survey level resolution to sequence the TRB variable region. The target sequencing depth for TRB was about 40,000-55,000 T-cell genomes per sample. Pooled TRB libraries were sequenced on an Illumina MiSeq with a v3 150-cycle kit. Per the original workflow: Repertoire analysis ran in R within a reproducible Nextflow workflow covering QC, data transformation and analysis. LymphoSeq2, an R package for AIRR-Seq data exploration, was used to implement custom analyses. A few samples yielding fewer than 5000 total TRB sequences were excluded, leaving 188 analyzed HIV repertoires. Among the 188 retained HIV repertoires, some 60 were collected before ART initiation and some 130 were collected after ART initiation. Each repertoire was downsampled to 5000 TRB nucleotide sequences, and summary statistics were averaged across 100 downsampling iterations. The analysis kept only TRB sequences whose CDR3 regions were at least seven amino acids long. Two measures captured diversity: a Shannon entropy-derived clonality score and the Gini coefficient. Repertoire networks linked the top 5000 CDR3 amino acid sequences whenever two sequences differed by an edit distance of one. For TRB CDR3 amino acid sequences, GLIPH2 was used to predict antigen specificity groups and MHC restriction. CDR3 amino acid sequences were matched against VDJdb and McPAS-TCR to flag known CMV, EBV, HIV or tissue antigen associations. Pre-ART, post-ART and control groups were compared with Wilcoxon signed-rank tests and Holm-Bonferroni correction. TCRdb provides this immuneACCESS table in a form limited to in-frame rearrangements. Some clones are lacking; in checked studies, under half of them reflect an unresolved V gene, and why the rest are absent is not known. The V and J calls and the clone size are those of that table, but D and trimming were determined from the DNA. The sample records over 30,000 clones, about 86% of which are singletons. More than 4% of the sample is held by the ten biggest clonotypes.

The CDR1 and CDR2 encoded by the germline V gene are LGHNA and YSLEER. Between the V and J ends, shortened by 0 bases and 4 bases respectively, the junction contains 7 bases. Inclusive of the bounding cysteine and phenylalanine, the CDR3 is 13 residues long. Only the CDR3 portion is preserved as DNA: 39 bases, with reading frame beginning at the first base. Inclusion was restricted to participants for whom at least one PBMC sample before ART initiation and at least two post-ART samples were available. All participants with HIV were treated in the United States of America. Before DNA extraction, cryopreserved samples containing about 0.9-10 million PBMC were thawed and washed. At the time of the earliest PBMC sample for each participant with HIV, ages ranged from roughly 20 to 54 years. Each participant contributed PBMC samples from 1-4 timepoints before ART initiation and 2-8 timepoints after ART initiation, with a median of 7 samples. Serial HIV viral load, CD4+ T-cell count, ART history and demographic data were obtained for every participant. Genomic DNA was extracted from unsorted PBMC with a Qiagen kit on a QIAcube, with processing performed in batches of 12 samples.

The sequencing here drew on unsorted PBMCs, taken 1.2 years after starting antiretroviral therapy. The TCR sequence derives from a woman in her forties or fifties with HIV. The rearrangement combines TRBV4-3 with TRBJ2-7, with an unclear D gene assignment. The CDR3 region has the sequence CASSQDLWYEQYF. The nucleotide sequence is given as TGCGCCAGCAGCCAAGACTTATGGTACGAGCAGTACTTC.